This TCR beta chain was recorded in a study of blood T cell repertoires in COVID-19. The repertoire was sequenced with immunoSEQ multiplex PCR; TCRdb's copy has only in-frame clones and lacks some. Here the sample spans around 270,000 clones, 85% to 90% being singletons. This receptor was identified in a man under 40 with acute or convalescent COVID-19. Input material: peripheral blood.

The CDR3: CASSILGEQYF. CDR3 sequence (DNA): TGTGCCAGTAGTATTCTCGGCGAGCAGTACTTC. The chain carries TRBV19 and TRBJ2-7; D is undetermined. The CDR3 is 11 residues long. CDR1 is LNHDA, CDR2 SQIVND, per germline (reference sequence). Trimming stripped 3 bases from V and 6 bases from J, with 6 bases between.